This TCR beta chain comes out of a study of shared clonotypes between healthy human individuals. Germline loops: CDR1 SNHLY, CDR2 FYNNEI. The CDR3 is made up of 12 amino acids. The V segment lost 11 bases and the J segment 8 bases; nucleotides outside the gene matches: 9. Study outcomes and limitations: Among non-shared clonotypes, generation probabilities were lower than among those shared by all four donors.

Measured with immunoSEQ multiplex PCR; TCRdb has only the in-frame clones, and not every one. Of about 2.3 million clones detected, more than 85% appear once; the ten largest clones hold about 0.39%. Concerning this clone: Its antigen is not known.

The chain combines TRBV2 with TRBJ1-2; 9 bases agree with TRBD1. This receptor was obtained from a man between 18 and 35 years old in good health. Some clones in this sample may be carry-over from other donors' samples. Sequencing was done on a sample of naive CD4+ T cells from PBMCs. The subset here: CD45RA+ positively selected. The DNA of the CDR3 is TGTGCCTCAGCACAGGGGGCGGGAGGCTACACCTTC. It specifies CASAQGAGGYTF.